The 21 T cell receptor beta chains in this list originate from one sample, sequenced in a study of T cell responses to AZD1222 COVID-19 vaccine (dated by TCRdb to about 2021). In light of the paper, this sample's time point label describes: baseline before first vaccination. The protocol used for the library was the immunoSEQ multiplex PCR assay. In its TCRdb copy, this immuneACCESS table keeps in-frame sequences only and misses some clones. Where compared with another copy, unresolved V genes explain less than half of these, and the others have no known cause. The sample has approximately 190,000 clones on record, 85% to 95% of them singletons. The biggest ten clones account for less than 1.5% of the sample. Source: peripheral blood, taken on day 0 of AZD1222 vaccination. The receptors here all came from an adult in good health.

The gene calls are TRBV6-1 and TRBJ1-1, with 10 bases identical to TRBD1. The J segment lost 3 bases and the V segment lost 4 bases, leaving 8 bases of the junction unmatched. Germline V lookup: CDR1 MNHNS, CDR2 SASEGT. The CDR3 is 16 amino acids. For the CDR3, the DNA is TGTGCCAGCAGTGGGGGACAGGGGAGGTCGGACACTGAAGCTTTCTTT. As protein: CASSGGQGRSDTEAFF.

This sequence joins TRBV9 and TRBJ2-7; a weak D match, TRBD2 (5 bases). In germline, CDR1 is SGDLS, CDR2 YYNGEE. V lost 4 bases to trimming and J lost 5 bases, with 13 bases between them. CDR3 size: 13 residues. Here the CDR3 DNA reads TGTGCCAGCAGCCCCCGGGAACGGGACGAGCAGTACTTC. Residues: CASSPRERDEQYF.

This chain uses TRBV11-1 with TRBJ2-3; 11 bases are shared with TRBD2. CDR1 and CDR2 (germline): SGHAT, FQDESV (reference sequence). V was clipped by 7 bases and J by 4 bases; unmatched bases: 10. CDR3 length: 16 amino acids. Here the CDR3 DNA reads TGTGCCAGCACCCTTAGCGGGGGGGCCGGCGCAGATACGCAGTATTTT. Translated, it gives CASTLSGGAGADTQYF.

The DNA of the CDR3 is TGCGCCAGCACCCCCCTGGGACAGTCTAACACTGAAGCTTTCTTT. Its protein is CASTPLGQSNTEAFF. The V call is TRBV5-1, the J call TRBJ1-1; TRBD1 aligns across 7 bases. The CDR3 is 15 residues long. Germline values: CDR1 SGHRS, CDR2 YFSETQ. V shed 6 bases, J shed 2 bases, and the junction held 10 bases outside the gene matches. Full variable domain (remainder filled in from reference TRBV5-1 and TRBJ1-1): KAGVTQTPRYLIKTRGQQVTLSCSPISGHRSVSWYQQTPGQGLQFLFEYFSETQRNKGNFPGRFSGRQFSNSRSEMNVSTLELGDSALYLCASTPLGQSNTEAFFGQGTRLTVV.

This CDR3 is CASSRLNTEAFF. CDR3 nucleotides: TGTGCCAGCAGTAGATTAAACACTGAAGCTTTCTTT. The chain uses TRBV12-3 or TRBV12-4 and TRBJ1-1; D gene uncertain. This CDR3 region has 12 residues. V lost 5 bases and J 2 bases, leaving 6 bases between the germline ends.

V and J are TRBV12-3 or TRBV12-4 and TRBJ2-1; tentative D call: TRBD1 (5 bases). CDR3 size: 13 residues. Trimming stripped 6 bases from V and 2 bases from J, with 8 bases between. CDR3 sequence reads: CASRPDTYNEQFF. The CDR3 bases are TGTGCCAGCAGACCGGACACCTACAATGAGCAGTTCTTC.

The chain employs TRBV6-5 and TRBJ2-3; D call uncertain. The CDR3 has 13 amino acids. V lost 6 bases and J lost 4, with 11 bases in between. Germline values: CDR1 MNHEY, CDR2 SVGAGI. CDR3 amino acids: CASRGYRADTQYF. DNA for the CDR3: TGTGCCAGCAGGGGATATCGGGCAGATACGCAGTATTTT.

This clone showed up just once. The chain has TRBV19 and TRBJ1-5; a weak D match, TRBD1 (5 bases). Trimming left V 6 bases short and J 0 bases short, with 12 bases between. The CDR3 covers 15 residues. Germline CDR1 LNHDA, CDR2 SQIVND (reference sequence). CDR3 DNA sequence: TGTGCCAGTAGCCGGACATCTCCTAGCAATCAGCCCCAGCATTTT. This codes for CASSRTSPSNQPQHF. The full variable domain, completed using reference TRBV19 and TRBJ1-5, is DGGITQSPKYLFRKEGQNVTLSCEQNLNHDAMYWYRQDPGQGLRLIYYSQIVNDFQKGDIAEGYSVSREKKESFPLTVTSAQKNPTAFYLCASSRTSPSNQPQHFGDGTRLSIL.

The chain is built from TRBV6-4 and TRBJ1-4; D gene ambiguous. The CDR3 spans 13 residues. V was trimmed by 3 bases and J by 8 bases, leaving 10 bases between them. CDR1 and CDR2 (germline): MRHNA, SNTAGT. CDR3 residues: CASSEGVGEKLFF. CDR3 DNA sequence: TGTGCCAGCAGTGAAGGTGTCGGGGAAAAACTGTTTTTT.

The gene calls are TRBV2 and TRBJ1-1; no firm D call. CDR1 is SNHLY and CDR2 is FYNNEI in the germline V gene. V dropped 8 bases and J dropped 2 bases, with 21 bases sitting between them. The CDR3 totals 16 residues. This chain's CDR3 is CASPGPPTRANTEAFF. Written as DNA, the CDR3 is TGTGCCAGCCCTGGGCCTCCAACGAGGGCCAACACTGAAGCTTTCTTT. Based on the CDR3 plus reference TRBV2 and TRBJ1-1, the full variable domain is EPEVTQTPSHQVTQMGQEVILRCVPISNHLYFYWYRQILGQKVEFLVSFYNNEISEKSEIFDDQFSVERPDGSNFTLKIRSTKLEDSAMYFCASPGPPTRANTEAFFGQGTRLTVV.

The V and J genes are TRBV6-6 and TRBJ1-6; 10 nucleotides align to TRBD1. V lost 5 bases, J lost 6 bases, and 10 bases stayed unmatched. The CDR3 is made up of 17 amino acids. Germline-derived CDR1 and CDR2 are MNHNY and SVGAGI (reference sequence). The CDR3 spells CASSPRGTGVSNSPLHF. CDR3 DNA sequence: TGTGCCAGCAGTCCCCGAGGGACAGGGGTGAGTAATTCACCCCTCCACTTT.

This clone was picked up one time. J is TRBJ1-1 and V is TRBV19; D might be TRBD1 (5 bases). V was cut by 5 bases and J by 3 bases, with 16 bases left in between. The CDR3 loop spans 15 amino acids. CDR1 and CDR2 from the germline V gene are LNHDA and SQIVND (reference sequence). CDR3 loop: CASSVGLLKDTEAFF. CDR3 bases: TGTGCCAGTAGTGTGGGGCTCCTGAAGGACACTGAAGCTTTCTTT.

The rearrangement links TRBV7-3 to TRBJ2-4; TRBD1 is a possible D gene (5 bases). Trimming took 5 bases from V and 4 from J, leaving 15 bases between them. This CDR3 contains 15 residues. The germline V gene has CDR1 SGHTA and CDR2 FQGTGA. CDR3: CASSQLWGRKNIQYF. The CDR3, as DNA: TGTGCCAGCAGCCAGCTTTGGGGCCGTAAAAACATTCAGTACTTC.

The chain combines TRBV6-2 or TRBV6-3 with TRBJ1-5; the match to TRBD1 covers 9 bases. The V segment lost 6 bases and the J segment 0 bases; nucleotides outside the gene matches: 21. Germline V gives CDR1 MNHEY, CDR2 SVGEGT. CDR3 length: 21 residues. The CDR3 coding sequence is TGTGCCAGCAGCCCCACCACAGTAACAGGGGGCCACATTTATAGCAATCAGCCCCAGCATTTT. This gives the protein CASSPTTVTGGHIYSNQPQHF.

This chain uses TRBV6-5 with TRBJ1-5; no firm D call. The CDR3 is made up of 13 amino acids. The germline V gene has CDR1 MNHEY and CDR2 SVGAGI. V was trimmed by 0 bases and J by 5 bases, leaving 5 bases between them. CDR3 residues: CASSYSRYQPQHF. CDR3 nucleotide sequence: TGTGCCAGCAGTTACTCGCGGTATCAGCCCCAGCATTTT.

The J gene is TRBJ1-1, the V gene TRBV11-2; perhaps TRBD1 as D (5 bases). The CDR3 contains 14 residues. Trimming removed 4 bases from V and 4 bases from J, with 13 bases in between. The germline gives CDR1 SGHAT, CDR2 FQNNGV. For the CDR3, the DNA is TGTGCCAGCAGCTCCTATCGGGGGAGCACTGAAGCTTTCTTT. The encoded protein is CASSSYRGSTEAFF. Based on the CDR3 plus reference TRBV11-2 and TRBJ1-1, the full variable domain is EAGVAQSPRYKIIEKRQSVAFWCNPISGHATLYWYQQILGQGPKLLIQFQNNGVVDDSQLPKDRFSAERLKGVDSTLKIQPAKLEDSAVYLCASSSYRGSTEAFFGQGTRLTVV.

This clone occurred once. V and J are TRBV5-1 and TRBJ2-7; D uncertain. CDR1 SGHRS and CDR2 YFSETQ come from the germline V gene. V was shortened by 4 bases and J by 7 bases, with 15 bases between the two germline ends. The CDR3 totals 13 residues. The CDR3 region has the DNA TGCGCCAGCAGCCCCGGGCCTCAGAGGGAGCAGTACTTC. Protein: CASSPGPQREQYF.

V gene TRBV11-2 combines with J gene TRBJ2-7, with D perhaps matching TRBD1 or TRBD2 (5 bases each). This CDR3 is built from 15 residues. Germline V gene data show CDR1 as SGHAT and CDR2 as FQNNGV. V dropped 3 bases and J dropped 4 bases, with 16 bases sitting between them. CDR3 DNA: TGTGCCAGCAGCTTGCAGGGAGTGGGGTCTTACGAGCAGTACTTC. Its translation: CASSLQGVGSYEQYF.

CDR3 DNA: TGTGCCAGCAGCTTATTACTCCGGGACAGCTTTGACTATGGCTACACCTTC. Translating it yields CASSLLLRDSFDYGYTF. The chain recombines TRBV11-3 with TRBJ1-2, with 7 bases aligning to TRBD1. In germline, CDR1 is SGHNT, CDR2 YENEEA. The CDR3 consists of 17 residues. J lost 3 bases, V lost 2 bases, and 12 bases had no gene match. The whole variable domain, remainder taken from reference TRBV11-3 and TRBJ1-2, is EAGVVQSPRYKIIEKKQPVAFWCNPISGHNTLYWYLQNLGQGPELLIRYENEEAVDDSQLPKDRFSAERLKGVDSTLKIQPAELGDSAVYLCASSLLLRDSFDYGYTFGSGTRLTVV.

The table lists this clone with a count of one. This rearrangement joins TRBV19 to TRBJ2-2; D might be TRBD2 (6 bases). This CDR3 has 15 amino acids. Trimming took off 3 bases at V and 1 base at J, with 9 bases between the two ends. CDR1 LNHDA and CDR2 SQIVND come from the germline V gene (reference sequence). CDR3 amino acids: CASSMGGVNTGELFF. Written as DNA, the CDR3 is TGTGCCAGTAGTATGGGCGGGGTGAACACCGGGGAGCTGTTTTTT.

This sequence joins TRBV10-3 and TRBJ2-7, with TRBD2 matching 12 bases. The CDR3 totals 17 residues. Germline CDR1 reads ENHRY; CDR2 reads SYGVKD. Germline trimming cut 4 bases from V and 0 bases from J; bases unmatched to any gene: 7. CDR3 sequence: CAISGLAGGPASYEQYF. The DNA for the CDR3 is TGTGCCATCAGTGGGCTAGCGGGGGGGCCGGCCTCCTACGAGCAGTACTTC.